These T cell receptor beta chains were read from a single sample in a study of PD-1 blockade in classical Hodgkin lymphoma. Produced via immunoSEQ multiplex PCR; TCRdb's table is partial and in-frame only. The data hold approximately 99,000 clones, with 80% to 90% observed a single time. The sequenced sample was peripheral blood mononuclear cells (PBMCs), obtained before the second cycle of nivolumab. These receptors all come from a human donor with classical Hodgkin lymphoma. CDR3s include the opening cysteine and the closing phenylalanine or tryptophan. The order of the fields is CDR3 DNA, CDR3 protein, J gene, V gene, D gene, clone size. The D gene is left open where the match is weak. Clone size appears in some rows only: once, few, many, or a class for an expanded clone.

TGTGCCACCAGCAGAGATCTAGGATCACCGGGGGCTTTCTTT CATSRDLGSPGAFF TRBJ1-1 TRBV15 NA NA
TGTGCCAGCAGGTTACAGGGGACGGAGACCCAGTACTTC CASRLQGTETQYF TRBJ2-5 TRBV27 TRBD1 NA
TGTGCCAGCAGCCAAGGGAGGGGGACAGGGATGTACGAGCAGTACTTC CASSQGRGTGMYEQYF TRBJ2-7 TRBV11-2 TRBD1 NA
TGTGCCAGCAGTTCCAGGGAATTCACAGATACGCAGTATTTT CASSSREFTDTQYF TRBJ2-3 TRBV6-5 NA NA
TGTGCCAGCAGCTTAGTTTCAGGGGGAGCCTACGAGCAGTACTTC CASSLVSGGAYEQYF TRBJ2-7 TRBV11-2 TRBD1 NA
TGCGCCAGCAGCTTGGAGGGGGCCAGGGATACGCAGTATTTT CASSLEGARDTQYF TRBJ2-3 TRBV5-1 TRBD1 once
TGTGCCAGCATGGGTTTGGAGAGGGGAAGCTATGGCTACACCTTC CASMGLERGSYGYTF TRBJ1-2 TRBV25-1 NA NA
TGTGCCAGCAGTGAAGCGCTTCGAGGGGTGGGCACTGAAGCTTTCTTT CASSEALRGVGTEAFF TRBJ1-1 TRBV2 NA once
TGCAGCGTCCGTCGGGATGCAGGGAACGAGCAGTACTTC CSVRRDAGNEQYF TRBJ2-7 TRBV29-1 NA NA
TGTGCCAGCAAGTTTGGCTTACAAGAGACCCAGTACTTC CASKFGLQETQYF TRBJ2-5 TRBV6-5 NA NA
TGCGCCAGCAGCCAAGAGGGGGGACTCGGCACAGATACGCAGTATTTT CASSQEGGLGTDTQYF TRBJ2-3 TRBV4-3 NA NA
TGTGCCAGCAGACAAGGGGGGGCACCCTACGAGCAGTACTTC CASRQGGAPYEQYF TRBJ2-7 TRBV2 NA NA
TGTGCCAGCAGTTACCCGCTCGGGAGCATCCACGAGCAGTACTTC CASSYPLGSIHEQYF TRBJ2-7 TRBV6-5 NA NA
TGTGCCTGGAGCCGAGACGAGCAGTACTTC CAWSRDEQYF TRBJ2-7 TRBV30 NA NA
TGTGCCTGGGTTTCTGATGGAAACACCATATATTTT CAWVSDGNTIYF TRBJ1-3 TRBV30 NA NA
TGTGCCAGCAGTGGTAACAGGGCCAAAGAAAAACTGTTTTTT CASSGNRAKEKLFF TRBJ1-4 TRBV2 NA NA
TGTGCCAGCAGCGTCGACAGGGACTCCTACAATGAGCAGTTCTTC CASSVDRDSYNEQFF TRBJ2-1 TRBV6-4 TRBD1 NA
TGTGCCAGCAGATTACGGACAGTCACTGAAGCTTTCTTT CASRLRTVTEAFF TRBJ1-1 TRBV7-8 NA NA
TGTGCCAGCTCACCACAGGGGACCCGGGGCACCGGGGAGCTGTTTTTT CASSPQGTRGTGELFF TRBJ2-2 TRBV18 NA NA
TGTGCCAGCAGCCAAGTCGGGGTCCACTCTGGAAACACCATATATTTT CASSQVGVHSGNTIYF TRBJ1-3 TRBV14 NA NA
TGTGCCAGCAGCCCAATCGAGGGTCGGCACAATGAGCAGTTCTTC CASSPIEGRHNEQFF TRBJ2-1 TRBV11-2 NA NA
TGTGCCAGCAGTTTCCCTCTTGCGGGAGCCCGAGGGGATACGCAGTATTTT CASSFPLAGARGDTQYF TRBJ2-3 TRBV28 TRBD2 NA
TGTGCCAGCAGCTTCGGGACCGGTCCGACGAGCTTT CASSFGTGPTSF TRBJ1-1 TRBV5-6 NA NA
TGTGCCAGCAGTTACGGGGAATACGAGCAGTACTTC CASSYGEYEQYF TRBJ2-7 TRBV6-6 NA NA
TGTGCCATCAGTGCGGCTCAGGGGGCTGACTATGGCTACACCTTC CAISAAQGADYGYTF TRBJ1-2 TRBV10-3 TRBD1 NA
TGCGCCAGCAGCCAAGATTACGGGACTAGGGCCGATACGCAGTATTTT CASSQDYGTRADTQYF TRBJ2-3 TRBV4-3 TRBD2 NA
TGTGCCAGCAGCCTCGGGACAGCTAAAGGCAGGAGGTCGTACTTC CASSLGTAKGRRSYF TRBJ2-5 TRBV7-2 TRBD1 NA
TGTGCCAGCAGCTTGCGGCGGTACAATGAGCAGTTCTTC CASSLRRYNEQFF TRBJ2-1 TRBV11-2 NA NA
TGTGCCAGCAGCTTAGGGGTAGGGGCAGGGGTTTTAAGCACTGAAGCTTTCTTT CASSLGVGAGVLSTEAFF TRBJ1-1 TRBV7-6 NA NA
TGTGCCAGCAGTGAACAGATCTCTGGGGCCAACGTCCTGACTTTC CASSEQISGANVLTF TRBJ2-6 TRBV6-1 NA once